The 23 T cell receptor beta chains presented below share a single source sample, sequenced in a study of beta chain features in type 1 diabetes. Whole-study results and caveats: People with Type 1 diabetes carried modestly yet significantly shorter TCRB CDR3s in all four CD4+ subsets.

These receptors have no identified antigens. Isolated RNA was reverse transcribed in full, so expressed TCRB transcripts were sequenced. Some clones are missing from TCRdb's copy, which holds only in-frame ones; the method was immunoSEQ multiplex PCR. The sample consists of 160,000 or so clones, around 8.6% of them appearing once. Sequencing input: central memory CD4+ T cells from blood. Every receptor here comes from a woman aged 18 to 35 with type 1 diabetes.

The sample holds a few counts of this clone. In nucleotides, the CDR3 is TGTGCCAGCAAGTCAGAATCCTACGAGCAGTACTTC. Protein: CASKSESYEQYF. The chain carries TRBV2 and TRBJ2-7; D remains unclear. Germline values: CDR1 SNHLY, CDR2 FYNNEI. The CDR3 has 12 amino acids. V lost 7 bases to trimming and J lost 1 base, with 8 bases between them.

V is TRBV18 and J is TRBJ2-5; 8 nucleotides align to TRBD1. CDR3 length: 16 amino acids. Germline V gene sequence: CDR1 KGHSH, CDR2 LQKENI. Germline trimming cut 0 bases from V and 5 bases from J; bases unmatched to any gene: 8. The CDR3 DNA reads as TGTGCCAGCTCACCACCGAGGACAGGGATAGGGGAGACCCAGTACTTC. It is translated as CASSPPRTGIGETQYF.

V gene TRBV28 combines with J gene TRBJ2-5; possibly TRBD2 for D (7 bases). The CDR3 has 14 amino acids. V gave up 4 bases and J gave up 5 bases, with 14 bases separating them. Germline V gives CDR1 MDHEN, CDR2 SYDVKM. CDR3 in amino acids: CASSYGGARETQYF. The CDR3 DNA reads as TGTGCCAGCAGTTATGGGGGGGCCCGGGAGACCCAGTACTTC.

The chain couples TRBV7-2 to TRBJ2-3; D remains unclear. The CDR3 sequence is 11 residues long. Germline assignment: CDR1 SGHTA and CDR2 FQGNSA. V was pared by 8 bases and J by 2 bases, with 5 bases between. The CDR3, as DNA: TGTGCCAGCCAGAACACAGATACGCAGTATTTT. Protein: CASQNTDTQYF.

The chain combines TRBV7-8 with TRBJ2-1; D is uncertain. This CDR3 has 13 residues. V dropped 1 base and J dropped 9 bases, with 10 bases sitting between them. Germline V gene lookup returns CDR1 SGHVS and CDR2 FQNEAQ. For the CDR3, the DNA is TGTGCCAGCAGCTTAGAGAGAGTTGGTGAGCAGTTCTTC. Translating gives CASSLERVGEQFF.

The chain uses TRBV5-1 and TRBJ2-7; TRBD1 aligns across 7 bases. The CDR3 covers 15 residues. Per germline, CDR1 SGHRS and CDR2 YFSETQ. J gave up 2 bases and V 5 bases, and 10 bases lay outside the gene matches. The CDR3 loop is CASSFLQGVPYEQYF. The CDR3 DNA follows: TGCGCCAGCAGTTTTCTCCAGGGGGTACCCTACGAGCAGTACTTC.

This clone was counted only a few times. CDR3 residues: CASSTPRRAAYEQYF. CDR3 sequence (DNA): TGTGCCAGCAGTACCCCCCGGAGAGCTGCCTACGAGCAGTACTTC. The chain uses TRBV6-5 and TRBJ2-7; D is ambiguous. Trimming stripped 5 bases from V and 2 bases from J, with 16 bases between. The germline V gene encodes CDR1 MNHEY and CDR2 SVGAGI. The CDR3 is 15 amino acids.

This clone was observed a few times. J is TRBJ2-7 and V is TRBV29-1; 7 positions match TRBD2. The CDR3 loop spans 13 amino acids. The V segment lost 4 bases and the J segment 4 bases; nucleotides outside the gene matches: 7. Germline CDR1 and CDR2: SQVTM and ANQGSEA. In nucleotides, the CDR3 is TGCAGCGTTGTGCGGGCGGGAGTATACGAGCAGTACTTC. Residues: CSVVRAGVYEQYF.

CDR3 in DNA: TGTGCCAGCAGCTTGACAGGGGTTCGATTTATTGAGCAGTTCTTC. Translating gives CASSLTGVRFIEQFF. The gene calls are TRBV7-9 and TRBJ2-1, with 8 nucleotides matching TRBD1. The V segment lost 3 bases and the J segment 9 bases; nucleotides outside the gene matches: 10. This CDR3 comprises 15 residues. CDR1 and CDR2 from the germline V gene are SEHNR and FQNEAQ (reference sequence).

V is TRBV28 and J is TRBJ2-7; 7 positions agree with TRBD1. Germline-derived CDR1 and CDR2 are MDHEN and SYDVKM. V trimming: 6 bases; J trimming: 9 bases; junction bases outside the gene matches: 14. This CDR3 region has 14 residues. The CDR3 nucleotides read TGTGCCAGCAGCAAACAGGGGACAGACCAAATGCAGTACTTC. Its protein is CASSKQGTDQMQYF.

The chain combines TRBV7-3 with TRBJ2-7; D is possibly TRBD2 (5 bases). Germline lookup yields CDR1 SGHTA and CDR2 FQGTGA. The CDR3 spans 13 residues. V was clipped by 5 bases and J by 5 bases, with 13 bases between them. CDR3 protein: CASSITSFDEQYF. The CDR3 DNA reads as TGTGCCAGCAGCATCACTAGTTTCGACGAGCAGTACTTC.

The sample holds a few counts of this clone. As DNA, the CDR3 is TGTGCCAGCAGCTCGAGGACAGGGGGCCCCGATACGCAGTATTTT. This encodes CASSSRTGGPDTQYF. The chain has TRBV7-2 and TRBJ2-3; TRBD1 matches at 11 bases. The germline gives CDR1 SGHTA, CDR2 FQGNSA. The J segment lost 6 bases and the V segment lost 4 bases, leaving 6 bases of the junction unmatched. CDR3 length: 15 residues.

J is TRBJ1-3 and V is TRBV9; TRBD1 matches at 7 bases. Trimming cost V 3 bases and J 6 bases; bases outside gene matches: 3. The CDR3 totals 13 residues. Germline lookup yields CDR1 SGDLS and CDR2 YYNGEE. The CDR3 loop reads CASSEGQSNTIYF. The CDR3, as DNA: TGTGCCAGCAGCGAGGGACAGTCAAACACCATATATTTT.

CDR3 bases: TGTGCCAGCGGAGCAGCATTCTACGAGCAGTACTTC. This encodes CASGAAFYEQYF. V is TRBV11-2 and J is TRBJ2-7; unclear D gene. The CDR3 covers 12 residues. Germline V gene sequence: CDR1 SGHAT, CDR2 FQNNGV. V lost 8 bases to trimming and J lost 3 bases, with 11 bases between them. Full variable domain (rest looked up from reference TRBV11-2 and TRBJ2-7): EAGVAQSPRYKIIEKRQSVAFWCNPISGHATLYWYQQILGQGPKLLIQFQNNGVVDDSQLPKDRFSAERLKGVDSTLKIQPAKLEDSAVYLCASGAAFYEQYFGPGTRLTVT.

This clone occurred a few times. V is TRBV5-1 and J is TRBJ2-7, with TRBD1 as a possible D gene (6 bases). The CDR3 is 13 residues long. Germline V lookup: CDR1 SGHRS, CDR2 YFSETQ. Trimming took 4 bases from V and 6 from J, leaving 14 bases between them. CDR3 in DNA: TGCGCCAGCAGCCAGCAGGGGACGGGCGAGCAGTACTTC. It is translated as CASSQQGTGEQYF.

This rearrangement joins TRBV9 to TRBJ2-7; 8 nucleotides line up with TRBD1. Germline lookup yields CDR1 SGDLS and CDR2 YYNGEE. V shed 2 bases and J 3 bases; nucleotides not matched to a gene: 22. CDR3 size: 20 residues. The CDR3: CASSVQPTGEPRRGFYEQYF. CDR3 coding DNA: TGTGCCAGCAGCGTTCAACCGACAGGGGAACCTAGAAGGGGGTTCTACGAGCAGTACTTC.

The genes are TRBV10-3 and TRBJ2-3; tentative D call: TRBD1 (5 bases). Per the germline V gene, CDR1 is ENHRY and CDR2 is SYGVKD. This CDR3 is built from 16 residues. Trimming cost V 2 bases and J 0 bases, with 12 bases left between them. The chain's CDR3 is CAISEAGALSTDTQYF. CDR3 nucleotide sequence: TGTGCCATCAGTGAGGCTGGGGCCCTTAGCACAGATACGCAGTATTTT.

CDR3 nucleotides: TGCGCCAGCAGCTTGGCGGGTACTAATGAAAAACTGTTTTTT. Protein: CASSLAGTNEKLFF. This chain joins TRBV5-1 and TRBJ1-4, with D uncertain. Germline V lookup: CDR1 SGHRS, CDR2 YFSETQ. Trimming pared 0 bases from V and 2 bases from J, leaving 5 bases between. This CDR3 spans 14 amino acids. The variable domain in full, completed from reference TRBV5-1 and TRBJ1-4, reads KAGVTQTPRYLIKTRGQQVTLSCSPISGHRSVSWYQQTPGQGLQFLFEYFSETQRNKGNFPGRFSGRQFSNSRSEMNVSTLELGDSALYLCASSLAGTNEKLFFGSGTQLSVL.

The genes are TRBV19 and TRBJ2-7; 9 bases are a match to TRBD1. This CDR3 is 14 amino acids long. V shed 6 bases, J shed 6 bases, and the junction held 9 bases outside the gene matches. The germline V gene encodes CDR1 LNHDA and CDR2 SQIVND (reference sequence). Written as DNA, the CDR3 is TGTGCCAGTAGCCCTACGGGACAGGGCCCCGAGCAGTACTTC. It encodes CASSPTGQGPEQYF. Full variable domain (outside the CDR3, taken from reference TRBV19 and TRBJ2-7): DGGITQSPKYLFRKEGQNVTLSCEQNLNHDAMYWYRQDPGQGLRLIYYSQIVNDFQKGDIAEGYSVSREKKESFPLTVTSAQKNPTAFYLCASSPTGQGPEQYFGPGTRLTVT.

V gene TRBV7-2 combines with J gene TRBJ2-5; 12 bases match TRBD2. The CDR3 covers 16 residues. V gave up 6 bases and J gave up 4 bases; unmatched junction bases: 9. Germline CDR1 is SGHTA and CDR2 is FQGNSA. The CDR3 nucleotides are TGTGCCAGCAGACCCGGACTAGCGGGGTTGGGAGAGACCCAGTACTTC. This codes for CASRPGLAGLGETQYF.

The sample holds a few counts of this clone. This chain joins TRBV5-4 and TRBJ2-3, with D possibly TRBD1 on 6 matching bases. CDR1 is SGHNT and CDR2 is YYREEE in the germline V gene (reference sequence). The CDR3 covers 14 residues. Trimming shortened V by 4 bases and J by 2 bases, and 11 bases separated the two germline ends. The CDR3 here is CASSRGQNTDTQYF. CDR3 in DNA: TGTGCCAGCAGCCGTGGACAGAACACAGATACGCAGTATTTT.

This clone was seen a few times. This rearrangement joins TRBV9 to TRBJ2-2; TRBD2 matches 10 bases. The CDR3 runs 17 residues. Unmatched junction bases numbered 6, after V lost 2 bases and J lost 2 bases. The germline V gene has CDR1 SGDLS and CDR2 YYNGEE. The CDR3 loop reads CASSVRTSGINTGELFF. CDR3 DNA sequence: TGTGCCAGCAGCGTTCGAACTAGCGGGATCAACACCGGGGAGCTGTTTTTT.

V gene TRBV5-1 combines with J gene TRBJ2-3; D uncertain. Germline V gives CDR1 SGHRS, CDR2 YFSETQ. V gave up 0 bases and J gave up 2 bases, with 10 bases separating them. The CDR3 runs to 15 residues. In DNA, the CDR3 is TGCGCCAGCAGCTTGGCAGCACAGCCCACAGATACGCAGTATTTT. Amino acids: CASSLAAQPTDTQYF.